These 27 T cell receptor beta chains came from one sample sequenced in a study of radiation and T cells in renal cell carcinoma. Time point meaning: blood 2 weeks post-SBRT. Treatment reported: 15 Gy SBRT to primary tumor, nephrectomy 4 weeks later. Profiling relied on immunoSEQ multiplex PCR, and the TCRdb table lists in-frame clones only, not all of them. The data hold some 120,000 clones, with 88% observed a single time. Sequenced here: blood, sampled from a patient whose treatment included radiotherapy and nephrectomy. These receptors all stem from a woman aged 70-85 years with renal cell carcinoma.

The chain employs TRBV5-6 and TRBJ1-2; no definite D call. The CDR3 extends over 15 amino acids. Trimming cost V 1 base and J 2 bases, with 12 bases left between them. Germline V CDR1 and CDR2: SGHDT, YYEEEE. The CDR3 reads CASSLKPGANYGYTF. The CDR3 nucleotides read TGTGCCAGCAGCTTGAAACCGGGAGCAAACTATGGCTACACCTTC. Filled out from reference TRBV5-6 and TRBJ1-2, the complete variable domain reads DAGVTQSPTHLIKTRGQQVTLRCSPKSGHDTVSWYQQALGQGPQFIFQYYEEEERQRGNFPDRFSGHQFPNYSSELNVNALLLGDSALYLCASSLKPGANYGYTFGSGTRLTVV.

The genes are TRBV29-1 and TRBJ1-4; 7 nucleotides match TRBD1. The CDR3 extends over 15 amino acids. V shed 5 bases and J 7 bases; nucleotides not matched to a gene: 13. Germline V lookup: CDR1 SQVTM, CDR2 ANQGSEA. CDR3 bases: TGCAGCGTTACTGAAAGGGGGCGCGAAAGTGAAAAACTGTTTTTT. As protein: CSVTERGRESEKLFF.

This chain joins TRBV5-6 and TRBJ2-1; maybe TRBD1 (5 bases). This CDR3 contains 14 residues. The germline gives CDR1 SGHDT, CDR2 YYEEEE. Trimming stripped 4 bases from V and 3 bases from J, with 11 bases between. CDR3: CASSPYRYYNEQFF. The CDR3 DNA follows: TGTGCCAGCAGCCCCTACAGGTACTACAATGAGCAGTTCTTC.

The CDR3 DNA is TGTGCCATCAGTGAGTCGCTAGCGGGAGGCACCGGGGAGCTGTTTTTT. Its translation is CAISESLAGGTGELFF. This chain uses TRBV10-3 with TRBJ2-2; 11 bases line up with TRBD2. CDR1 and CDR2 (germline): ENHRY, SYGVKD. The CDR3 extends over 16 amino acids. With 0 bases clipped from V and 4 bases from J, the junction kept 1 base outside the gene matches.

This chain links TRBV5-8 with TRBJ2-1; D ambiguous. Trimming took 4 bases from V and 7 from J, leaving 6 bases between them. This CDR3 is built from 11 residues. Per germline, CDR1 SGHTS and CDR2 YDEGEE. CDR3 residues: CASSRINEQFF. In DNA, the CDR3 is TGTGCCAGCAGCCGAATAAATGAGCAGTTCTTC.

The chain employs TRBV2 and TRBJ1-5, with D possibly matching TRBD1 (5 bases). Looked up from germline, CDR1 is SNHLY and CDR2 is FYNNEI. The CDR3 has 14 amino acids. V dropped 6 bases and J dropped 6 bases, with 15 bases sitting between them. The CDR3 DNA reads TGTGCCAGCAGGGGGGATTATGAAGGTCAGCCCCAGCATTTT. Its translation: CASRGDYEGQPQHF. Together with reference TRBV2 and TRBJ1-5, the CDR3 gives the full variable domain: EPEVTQTPSHQVTQMGQEVILRCVPISNHLYFYWYRQILGQKVEFLVSFYNNEISEKSEIFDDQFSVERPDGSNFTLKIRSTKLEDSAMYFCASRGDYEGQPQHFGDGTRLSIL.

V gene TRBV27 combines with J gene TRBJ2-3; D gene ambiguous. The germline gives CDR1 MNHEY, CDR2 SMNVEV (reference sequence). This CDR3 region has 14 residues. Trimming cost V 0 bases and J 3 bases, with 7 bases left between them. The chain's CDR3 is CASSLSAGTDTQYF. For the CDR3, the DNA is TGTGCCAGCAGTTTATCTGCAGGTACAGATACGCAGTATTTT.

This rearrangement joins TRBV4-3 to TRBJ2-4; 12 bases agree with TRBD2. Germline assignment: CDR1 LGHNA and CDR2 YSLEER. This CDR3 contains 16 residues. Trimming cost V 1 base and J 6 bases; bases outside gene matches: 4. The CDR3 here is CASSQVPSGGANIQYF. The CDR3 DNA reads TGCGCCAGCAGCCAAGTACCTAGCGGGGGGGCAAACATTCAGTACTTC.

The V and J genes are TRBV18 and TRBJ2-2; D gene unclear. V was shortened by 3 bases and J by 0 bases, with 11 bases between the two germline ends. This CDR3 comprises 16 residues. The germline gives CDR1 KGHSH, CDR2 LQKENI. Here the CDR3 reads CASSPRGTANTGELFF. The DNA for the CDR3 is TGTGCCAGCTCACCCCGAGGTACTGCGAACACCGGGGAGCTGTTTTTT.

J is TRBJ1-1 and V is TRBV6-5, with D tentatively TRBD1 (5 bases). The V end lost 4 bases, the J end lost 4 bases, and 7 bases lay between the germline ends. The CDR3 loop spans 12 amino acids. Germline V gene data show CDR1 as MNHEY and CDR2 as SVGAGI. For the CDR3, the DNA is TGTGCCAGCAGTTGGGGGGGCACTGAAGCTTTCTTT. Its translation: CASSWGGTEAFF.

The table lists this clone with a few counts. CDR3 DNA: TGTGCCAGCAGTCCTAGCGGGGGGGCGGAAGAGCAGTACTTC. Translated: CASSPSGGAEEQYF. V gene TRBV11-2 combines with J gene TRBJ2-7, with 12 bases identical to TRBD2. Germline CDR1 is SGHAT and CDR2 is FQNNGV. Trimming took 6 bases from V and 7 from J; bases not matched to a gene: 7. The CDR3 length is 14 residues. Combining the CDR3 with reference TRBV11-2 and TRBJ2-7 gives the whole variable domain EAGVAQSPRYKIIEKRQSVAFWCNPISGHATLYWYQQILGQGPKLLIQFQNNGVVDDSQLPKDRFSAERLKGVDSTLKIQPAKLEDSAVYLCASSPSGGAEEQYFGPGTRLTVT.

CDR3 DNA sequence: TGCGCCAGCAGCCCCGGGACAGCCAACTATGGCTACACCTTC. Amino acids: CASSPGTANYGYTF. The genes are TRBV5-1 and TRBJ1-2, with 7 positions matching TRBD1. The CDR3 runs 14 residues. Germline V gene data show CDR1 as SGHRS and CDR2 as YFSETQ. Unmatched junction bases numbered 5, after V lost 4 bases and J lost 2 bases.

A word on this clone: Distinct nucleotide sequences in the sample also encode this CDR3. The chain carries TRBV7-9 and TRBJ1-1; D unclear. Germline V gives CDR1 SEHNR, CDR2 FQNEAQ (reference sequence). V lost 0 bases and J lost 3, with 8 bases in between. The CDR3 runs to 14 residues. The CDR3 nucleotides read TGTGCCAGCAGCTTAGCAGGGTTGGACACTGAAGCTTTCTTT. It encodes CASSLAGLDTEAFF.

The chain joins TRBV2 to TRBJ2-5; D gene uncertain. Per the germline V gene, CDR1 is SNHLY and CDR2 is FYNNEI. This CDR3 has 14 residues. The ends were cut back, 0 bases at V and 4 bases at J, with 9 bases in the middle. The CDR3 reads CASSEARTAETQYF. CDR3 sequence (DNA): TGTGCCAGCAGTGAAGCGAGAACTGCAGAGACCCAGTACTTC.

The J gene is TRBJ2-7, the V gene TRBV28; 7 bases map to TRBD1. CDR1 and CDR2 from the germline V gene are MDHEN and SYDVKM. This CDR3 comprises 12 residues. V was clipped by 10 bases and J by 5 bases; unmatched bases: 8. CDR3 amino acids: CATNRGSNEQYF. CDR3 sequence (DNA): TGTGCCACCAACAGGGGAAGCAACGAGCAGTACTTC.

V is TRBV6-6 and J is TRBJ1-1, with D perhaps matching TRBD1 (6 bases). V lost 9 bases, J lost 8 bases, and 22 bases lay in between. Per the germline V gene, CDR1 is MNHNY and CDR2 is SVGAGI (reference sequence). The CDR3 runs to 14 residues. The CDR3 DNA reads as TGTGCCAGTGGAGACTCTCAGGGGAGGGTAGAAGCTTTCTTT. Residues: CASGDSQGRVEAFF.

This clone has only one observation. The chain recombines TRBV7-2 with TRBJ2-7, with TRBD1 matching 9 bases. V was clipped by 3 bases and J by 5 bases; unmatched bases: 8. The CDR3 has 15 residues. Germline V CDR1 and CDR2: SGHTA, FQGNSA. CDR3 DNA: TGTGCCAGCAGCTTCCCCGGACAGGGGCCCCACGAGCAGTACTTC. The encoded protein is CASSFPGQGPHEQYF.

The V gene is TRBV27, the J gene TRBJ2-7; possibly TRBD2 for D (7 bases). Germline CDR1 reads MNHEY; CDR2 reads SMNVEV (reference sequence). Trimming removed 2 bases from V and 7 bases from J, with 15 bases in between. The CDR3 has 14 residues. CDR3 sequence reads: CASSLRGGPDEQYF. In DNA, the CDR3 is TGTGCCAGCAGTTTAAGGGGGGGTCCGGATGAGCAGTACTTC.

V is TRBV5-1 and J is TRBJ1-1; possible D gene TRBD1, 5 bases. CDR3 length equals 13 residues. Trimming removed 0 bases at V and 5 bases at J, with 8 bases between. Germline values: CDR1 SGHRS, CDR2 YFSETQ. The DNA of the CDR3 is TGCGCCAGCAGCTTGGCTTCAGGGACTGAAGCTTTCTTT. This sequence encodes CASSLASGTEAFF.

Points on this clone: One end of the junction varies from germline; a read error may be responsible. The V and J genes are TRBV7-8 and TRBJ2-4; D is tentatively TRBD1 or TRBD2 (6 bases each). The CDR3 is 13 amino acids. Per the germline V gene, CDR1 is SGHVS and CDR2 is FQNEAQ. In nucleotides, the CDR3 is TGTGCCAGCAGCTTAGTGGGGGAGGACAGTTACCACTTC. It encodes CASSLVGEDSYHF.

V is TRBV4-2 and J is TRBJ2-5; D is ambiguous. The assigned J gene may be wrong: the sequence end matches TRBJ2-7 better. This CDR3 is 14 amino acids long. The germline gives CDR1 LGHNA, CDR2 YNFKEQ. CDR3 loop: CASSQPDVKYEQYF. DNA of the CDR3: TGTGCCAGCAGCCAACCGGACGTAAAGTACGAGCAGTACTTC.

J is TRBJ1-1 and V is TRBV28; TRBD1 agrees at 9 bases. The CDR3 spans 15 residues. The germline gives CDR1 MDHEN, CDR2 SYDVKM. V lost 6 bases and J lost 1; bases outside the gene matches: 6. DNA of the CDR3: TGTGCCAGCAGGCGGGACAGGGAGGGGAACACTGAAGCTTTCTTT. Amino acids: CASRRDREGNTEAFF.

This CDR3 is CASNPLGAVSTDTQYF. The DNA of the CDR3 is TGCGCCAGCAACCCATTAGGAGCGGTCAGCACAGATACGCAGTATTTT. The rearrangement joins TRBV5-1 to TRBJ2-3; a weak D match, TRBD2 (5 bases). Germline V gene data show CDR1 as SGHRS and CDR2 as YFSETQ. This CDR3 comprises 16 residues. With 6 bases removed from V and 0 bases from J, the gap between germline ends came to 17 bases.

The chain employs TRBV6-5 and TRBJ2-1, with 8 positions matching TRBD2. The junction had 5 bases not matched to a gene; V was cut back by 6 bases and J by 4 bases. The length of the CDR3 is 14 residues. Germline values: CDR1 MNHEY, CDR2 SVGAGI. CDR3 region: CASRPIAGYNEQFF. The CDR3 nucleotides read TGTGCCAGCAGGCCGATAGCGGGGTACAATGAGCAGTTCTTC.

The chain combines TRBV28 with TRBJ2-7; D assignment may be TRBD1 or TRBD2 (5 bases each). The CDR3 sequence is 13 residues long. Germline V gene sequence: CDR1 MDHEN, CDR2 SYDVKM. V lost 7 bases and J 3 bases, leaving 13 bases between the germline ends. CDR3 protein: CASTGTAGYEQYF. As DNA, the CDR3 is TGTGCCAGCACGGGGACCGCGGGCTACGAGCAGTACTTC.

The CDR3 sequence: CASSLRSETQYF. As DNA, the CDR3 is TGCGCCAGCAGCTTGCGGTCAGAGACCCAGTACTTC. The chain uses TRBV5-1 and TRBJ2-5; D uncertain. Between the trimmed V and J ends, which lost 1 base and 4 bases, there was a span of 5 bases. CDR3 length: 12 amino acids. The V gene's germline CDR1 is SGHRS and CDR2 YFSETQ.

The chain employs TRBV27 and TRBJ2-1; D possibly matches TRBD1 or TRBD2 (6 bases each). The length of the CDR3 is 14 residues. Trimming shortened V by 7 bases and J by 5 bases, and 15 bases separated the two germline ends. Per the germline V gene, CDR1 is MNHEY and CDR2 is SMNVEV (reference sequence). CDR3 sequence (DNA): TGTGCCAGCACCCCGTCGGGGGCCGACAATGAGCAGTTCTTC. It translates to CASTPSGADNEQFF.